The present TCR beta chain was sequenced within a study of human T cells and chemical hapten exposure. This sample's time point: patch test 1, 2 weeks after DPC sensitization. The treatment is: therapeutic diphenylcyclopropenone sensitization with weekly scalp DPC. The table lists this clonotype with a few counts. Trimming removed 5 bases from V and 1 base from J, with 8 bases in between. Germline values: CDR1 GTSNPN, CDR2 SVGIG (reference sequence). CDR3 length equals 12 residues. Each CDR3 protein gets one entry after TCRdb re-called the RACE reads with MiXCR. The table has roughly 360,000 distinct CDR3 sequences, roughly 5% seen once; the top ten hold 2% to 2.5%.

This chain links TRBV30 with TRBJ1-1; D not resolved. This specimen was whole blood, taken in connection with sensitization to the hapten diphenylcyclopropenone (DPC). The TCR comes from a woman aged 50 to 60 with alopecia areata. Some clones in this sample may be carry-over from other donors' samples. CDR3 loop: CAWLTANTEAFF. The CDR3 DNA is TGTGCCTGGCTTACAGCGAACACTGAAGCTTTCTTT.